The clone carrying this TCR beta chain was counted a few times. The antigen is not known. J was trimmed by 0 bases and V by 5 bases; bases with no gene match: 13. Germline-derived CDR1 and CDR2 are SEHNR and FQNEAQ (reference sequence). There are 19 residues in the CDR3. These data originate in a study of OX40 agonist ivuxolimab in advanced cancers. Whole-study context: Prior anti-PD-1, anti-PD-L1 or anti-CTLA-4 therapy did not bar entry, and less than 50% had some. Study findings and constraints: Determination of antigen specificity was not performed for the expanded peripheral T cells. In general, CD8+ T cells held more expanded clones than CD4+ did, on average.

Some clones are missing from TCRdb's copy, which holds only in-frame ones; the method was immunoSEQ multiplex PCR. This table has about 80,000 clones, approximately 95% appearing once. The TCR was taken from an adult with an advanced solid tumor such as melanoma, head and neck, liver or kidney cancer. The sample in question was CD4+ or CD8+ T cells sorted from blood, obtained in a trial of the OX40 agonist ivuxolimab. The rearrangement uses TRBV7-9 and TRBJ2-1, with 10 bases fitting TRBD2. CDR3 nucleotide sequence: TGTGCCAGCAGCCCTCGCGGACTAGCGGCCCCGAGCTCCTACAATGAGCAGTTCTTC. It encodes CASSPRGLAAPSSYNEQFF.